The 12 T cell receptor beta chains given below trace back to one sample, sequenced in a study of T cell repertoires in cytomegalovirus infection. TCRdb ran MiXCR on the reads and lists one entry per CDR3 protein. The sample lists fewer than 300,000 distinct CDR3 sequences; under 30% were seen once. The specimen sequenced was PBMCs. The origin of the receptors is a human donor in good health (CMV status not recorded). Some clones in this sample may be carry-over from other donors' samples.

V gene TRBV27 combines with J gene TRBJ2-5, with 8 bases aligning to TRBD1. There are 16 residues in the CDR3. J lost 4 bases, V lost 4 bases, and 11 bases had no gene match. In germline, CDR1 is MNHEY, CDR2 SMNVEV (reference sequence). DNA for the CDR3: TGTGCCAGCAGTTCATCCAGGGGGCGCCGAAGAGAGACCCAGTACTTC. This gives the protein CASSSSRGRRRETQYF.

This clonotype was seen a handful of times. This chain links TRBV2 with TRBJ2-6, with D possibly being TRBD1 (6 bases). The CDR3 is 16 residues long. Germline V gene sequence: CDR1 SNHLY, CDR2 FYNNEI. V lost 2 bases to trimming and J lost 4 bases, with 12 bases between them. CDR3 bases: TGTGCCAGCAGTGAACGGTTGGGGGCAGGGGCCAACGTCCTGACTTTC. Protein: CASSERLGAGANVLTF. The full variable domain, completed using reference TRBV2 and TRBJ2-6, is EPEVTQTPSHQVTQMGQEVILRCVPISNHLYFYWYRQILGQKVEFLVSFYNNEISEKSEIFDDQFSVERPDGSNFTLKIRSTKLEDSAMYFCASSERLGAGANVLTFGAGSRLTVL.

This clonotype has a count of ten or more. This chain connects TRBV7-2 to TRBJ2-1; unclear D gene. Germline values: CDR1 SGHTA, CDR2 FQGNSA. The CDR3 is made up of 15 amino acids. Trimming pared 4 bases from V and 0 bases from J, leaving 10 bases between. CDR3 bases: TGTGCCAGCAGCTCCAAGGTAAGCTCCTACAATGAGCAGTTCTTC. It is translated as CASSSKVSSYNEQFF.

This sequence joins TRBV23-1 and TRBJ1-2; D call uncertain. TRBV23-1 falls under the ORF class, with uncertain function. V lost 2 bases, J lost 8 bases, and 21 bases lay in between. The CDR3 is made up of 16 amino acids. CDR3 DNA: TGCGCCAGCAGTCAACGCGGGCCGAACAAAGACTGCGGCTACACCTTC. Its translation: CASSQRGPNKDCGYTF.

The J gene is TRBJ1-2, the V gene TRBV30; no reliable D call. CDR3 size: 13 residues. Germline CDR1 reads GTSNPN; CDR2 reads SVGIG (reference sequence). Trimming took 0 bases from V and 4 from J, leaving 9 bases between them. The CDR3: CAWSVGRGYGYTF. DNA of the CDR3: TGTGCCTGGAGTGTAGGTAGAGGCTATGGCTACACCTTC.

CDR3 nucleotides: TGTGCCAGCAGCTCGGCGAACCTCTACGAGCAGTACTTC. Translating gives CASSSANLYEQYF. The chain is built from TRBV11-2 and TRBJ2-7; D unresolved. Germline CDR1 and CDR2: SGHAT and FQNNGV. This CDR3 comprises 13 residues. V lost 4 bases, J lost 3 bases, and 10 bases lay in between.

This clonotype has ten or more counts. V usage is TRBV7-2 and J usage is TRBJ1-1; the D is unclear. Trimming removed 5 bases at V and 3 bases at J, with 10 bases between. CDR3 length equals 13 residues. Germline V gene data show CDR1 as SGHTA and CDR2 as FQGNSA. CDR3 protein: CASSLLQDTEAFF. In DNA, the CDR3 is TGTGCCAGCAGCCTATTGCAGGACACTGAAGCTTTCTTT.

This rearrangement joins TRBV20-1 to TRBJ1-2, with TRBD1 matching over 7 bases. The CDR3 has 13 residues. The germline CDR1 and CDR2 sequences are DFQATT and SNEGSKA (reference sequence). V lost 6 bases and J lost 5; bases outside the gene matches: 9. The CDR3 region has the DNA TGCAGTGCCCTCCCGGGACAGATATATGGCTACACCTTC. This codes for CSALPGQIYGYTF.

This clonotype was recorded many times. V gene TRBV25-1 combines with J gene TRBJ2-7, with 8 bases fitting TRBD2. Per the germline V gene, CDR1 is MGHDK and CDR2 is SYGVNS. There are 18 residues in the CDR3. J lost 1 base, V lost 0 bases, and 11 bases had no gene match. For the CDR3, the DNA is TGTGCCAGCAGTGAATACCCCCCCGGGAGGGCACCGTCCTACGAGCAGTACTTC. It encodes CASSEYPPGRAPSYEQYF.

The rearrangement joins TRBV20-1 to TRBJ2-3; D tentatively fits TRBD1 or TRBD2 (5 bases each). Looked up from germline, CDR1 is DFQATT and CDR2 is SNEGSKA (reference sequence). This CDR3 comprises 15 residues. V was shortened by 5 bases and J by 2 bases, with 17 bases between the two germline ends. The CDR3 loop reads CSAPPGSGNTDTQYF. The CDR3 DNA follows: TGCAGTGCTCCACCAGGGAGTGGAAACACAGATACGCAGTATTTT.

The chain is built from TRBV29-1 and TRBJ2-1; 13 bases map to TRBD2. V was pared by 3 bases and J by 9 bases, with 8 bases of the junction left unmatched. Germline lookup yields CDR1 SQVTM and CDR2 ANQGSEA. The CDR3 covers 15 residues. The CDR3: CSVEQLAGGNGEQFF. DNA for the CDR3: TGCAGCGTTGAGCAACTAGCGGGAGGGAATGGTGAGCAGTTCTTC.

In this sample, this clonotype turned up a few times. The V gene is TRBV30, the J gene TRBJ2-3; maybe TRBD2 (5 bases). The CDR3 runs 15 residues. Trimming removed 6 bases at V and 0 bases at J, with 16 bases between. The germline gives CDR1 GTSNPN, CDR2 SVGIG (reference sequence). In DNA form, the CDR3 reads TGTGCCTGCATTCAAACGGGGAGAAGCACAGATACGCAGTATTTT. It yields the protein CACIQTGRSTDTQYF.